This TCR beta chain was observed in a study of cytomegalovirus exposure and HLA in healthy donors. General study results and limits: The majority of TCR sequences were rare, yet some public TCRs appeared in many donors.

Regarding this clone: Its specificity is unknown.

Sequencing used immunoSEQ multiplex PCR; TCRdb keeps in-frame clones, though not all of them. The data show roughly 330,000 clones, about nine tenths seen once. Looked up from germline, CDR1 is SGDLS and CDR2 is YYNGEE. The length of the CDR3 is 14 residues. V trimming: 5 bases; J trimming: 6 bases; junction bases outside the gene matches: 7. This clonotype was sampled from a young woman in good health and CMV-seropositive. Sample: PBMCs. The chain recombines TRBV9 with TRBJ2-1, with 8 bases lining up with TRBD2. The CDR3 spells CASSGTRGSNEQFF. In nucleotides, the CDR3 is TGTGCCAGCAGTGGGACTAGGGGCTCCAATGAGCAGTTCTTC. The whole variable domain, filled in from reference TRBV9 and TRBJ2-1, reads DSGVTQTPKHLITATGQRVTLRCSPRSGDLSVYWYQQSLDQGLQFLIQYYNGEERAKGNILERFSAQQFPDLHSELNLSSLELGDSALYFCASSGTRGSNEQFFGPGTRLTVL.